A single sample is the source of the 32 T cell receptor beta chains below, sequenced in a study of beta chain features in type 1 diabetes. For these receptors, no antigen is known. Overall study results and limits: Shortening that was moderate but significant affected the TCRB CDR3s of Type 1 diabetes patients in all four CD4+ subsets.

All of the isolated RNA was reverse transcribed, so expressed TCRB transcripts were sequenced. TCRdb keeps only in-frame clones here, not all; method: immunoSEQ multiplex PCR. The data show 300,000 to 400,000 clones, 9.6% seen once. What was sequenced was central memory CD4+ T cells from blood. The origin of the receptors is a man aged 25 to 40 with type 1 diabetes.

This sequence joins TRBV7-9 and TRBJ2-3, with D perhaps TRBD1 or TRBD2 (6 bases each). Germline CDR1 reads SEHNR; CDR2 reads FQNEAQ (reference sequence). V was pared by 1 base and J by 9 bases, with 11 bases between. CDR3 length: 13 amino acids. CDR3 bases: TGTGCCAGCAGCTTAGAGGGGGGAGGAACGCAGTATTTT. Its translation is CASSLEGGGTQYF.

As regards this clone: A far larger clone is a single base away, which makes a read error likely. The rearrangement links TRBV7-2 to TRBJ1-1; D is unresolved. The CDR3 length is 11 residues. CDR1 and CDR2 (germline): SGHTA, FQGNSA. Trimming stripped 3 bases from V and 1 base from J, with 0 bases between. CDR3 in amino acids: CASSLNTEAFF. CDR3 nucleotides: TGTGCCAGCAGCTTGAACACTGAAGCTTTCTTT.

This clone was seen a handful of times. The gene calls are TRBV7-2 and TRBJ2-1, with D maybe TRBD2 (5 bases). Trimming took 5 bases from V and 8 from J, leaving 22 bases between them. This CDR3 has 16 residues. Germline loops: CDR1 SGHTA, CDR2 FQGNSA. CDR3 residues: CASSPRRGGSFDEQFF. The CDR3 bases are TGTGCCAGCAGCCCCCGTCGCGGCGGGTCATTTGATGAGCAGTTCTTC. Full variable domain (outside the CDR3, taken from reference TRBV7-2 and TRBJ2-1): GAGVSQSPSNKVTEKGKDVELRCDPISGHTALYWYRQSLGQGLEFLIYFQGNSAPDKSGLPSDRFSAERTGGSVSTLTIQRTQQEDSAVYLCASSPRRGGSFDEQFFGPGTRLTVL.

The chain combines TRBV18 with TRBJ2-7, with D hard to call. The CDR3 consists of 14 residues. The V end lost 6 bases, the J end lost 2 bases, and 14 bases lay between the germline ends. Germline CDR1 is KGHSH and CDR2 is LQKENI. Here the CDR3 DNA reads TGTGCCAGCTCTCCCCCCGTTCCCCCCTACGAGCAGTACTTC. Its protein is CASSPPVPPYEQYF. The entire variable domain, with the rest obtained from reference TRBV18 and TRBJ2-7, is as follows: NAGVMQNPRHLVRRRGQEARLRCSPMKGHSHVYWYRQLPEEGLKFMVYLQKENIIDESGMPKERFSAEFPKEGPSILRIQQVVRGDSAAYFCASSPPVPPYEQYFGPGTRLTVT.

This clone has ten or more counts. The chain combines TRBV25-1 with TRBJ2-1, with 8 bases matching TRBD2. The CDR3 is 13 amino acids. Germline lookup yields CDR1 MGHDK and CDR2 SYGVNS. J was trimmed by 8 bases and V by 6 bases; bases with no gene match: 6. In DNA, the CDR3 is TGTGCCAGCAGGCTAGCGGGTTCACATGAGCAGTTCTTC. Protein: CASRLAGSHEQFF.

V is TRBV15 and J is TRBJ2-7; D is uncertain. Trimming cost V 3 bases and J 6 bases, with 15 bases left between them. CDR3 size: 14 residues. Germline V gene lookup returns CDR1 LNHNV and CDR2 YYDKDF (reference sequence). The CDR3 sequence: CATSRELRGLEQYF. For the CDR3, the DNA is TGTGCCACCAGCAGGGAACTTCGTGGTCTCGAGCAGTACTTC.

This clone was picked up a small number of times. The chain joins TRBV28 to TRBJ2-7, with TRBD2 matching 8 bases. J was trimmed by 0 bases and V by 4 bases; bases with no gene match: 5. CDR1 is MDHEN and CDR2 is SYDVKM in the germline V gene. The CDR3 has 15 residues. This CDR3 reads CASSSLAGSSYEQYF. Here the CDR3 DNA reads TGTGCCAGCAGTTCCTTAGCGGGGAGCTCCTACGAGCAGTACTTC.

Many counts were recorded for this clone. The chain employs TRBV6-6 and TRBJ2-2, with unresolved D. Trimming took off 5 bases at V and 7 bases at J, with 8 bases between the two ends. The CDR3 is 12 residues long. Germline V gene sequence: CDR1 MNHNY, CDR2 SVGAGI (reference sequence). CDR3 loop: CASSGPFGELFF. CDR3 nucleotide sequence: TGTGCCAGCAGTGGCCCCTTCGGGGAGCTGTTTTTT.

The CDR3, as DNA: TGCGCCAGCAGCCGAACCGGGACAGGGCTAAATGGCTACACCTTC. This gives the protein CASSRTGTGLNGYTF. The V gene is TRBV4-1, the J gene TRBJ1-2; 9 positions match TRBD1. Germline V CDR1 and CDR2: MGHRA, YSYEKL. This CDR3 has 15 amino acids. V gave up 4 bases and J gave up 6 bases; unmatched junction bases: 9.

Note on this clone: Other DNA variants within this sample encode the same CDR3. CDR3 in DNA: TGCGCCAGCAGTTTAGGACAGGGTAACATGAACACTGAAGCTTTCTTT. Translating it yields CASSLGQGNMNTEAFF. The chain joins TRBV5-1 to TRBJ1-1; TRBD1 matches at 8 bases. The CDR3 runs to 16 residues. After removal of 5 bases from V and 0 bases from J, the junction contained 9 bases not matched to a gene. Germline V gene lookup returns CDR1 SGHRS and CDR2 YFSETQ.

This chain connects TRBV18 to TRBJ1-2, with D unresolved. CDR1 and CDR2 from the germline V gene are KGHSH and LQKENI. V was cut by 3 bases and J by 6 bases, with 23 bases left in between. The CDR3 is 17 amino acids. This chain's CDR3 is CASSPKEGGPSLDGYTF. DNA for the CDR3: TGTGCCAGCTCACCTAAGGAGGGCGGACCATCCCTTGATGGCTACACCTTC.

This clone was counted between two and nine times. This probably arose from a read error, given a far larger clone one base away. Other DNA sequences within the sample encode an identical CDR3. The chain couples TRBV7-9 to TRBJ2-4; possible D gene TRBD1, 5 bases. The CDR3 is made up of 15 amino acids. Germline CDR1 is SEHNR and CDR2 is FQNEAQ (reference sequence). Trimming left V 5 bases short and J 4 bases short, with 15 bases between. For the CDR3, the DNA is TGTGCCAGCAGCCAAGAGAGACAGTGGAAAAACATTCAGTACTTC. Translated, it gives CASSQERQWKNIQYF. The full variable domain, rest sourced from reference TRBV7-9 and TRBJ2-4, is DTGVSQNPRHKITKRGQNVTFRCDPISEHNRLYWYRQTLGQGPEFLTYFQNEAQLEKSRLLSDRFSAERPKGSFSTLEIQRTEQGDSAMYLCASSQERQWKNIQYFGAGTRLSVL.

This clone was seen a few times. The genes are TRBV11-1 and TRBJ1-5; 7 positions agree with TRBD1. This CDR3 comprises 15 residues. Trimming took 3 bases from V and 6 from J; bases not matched to a gene: 8. Per germline, CDR1 SGHAT and CDR2 FQDESV (reference sequence). DNA for the CDR3: TGTGCCAGCAGCTTGGGAGGGGGCCATGGTCAGCCCCAGCATTTT. Protein: CASSLGGGHGQPQHF.

The sample holds a few counts of this clone. CDR3 protein: CASSYGGQASGQYF. As DNA, the CDR3 is TGTGCCAGCAGTTACGGGGGACAGGCCTCTGGGCAGTACTTC. The chain couples TRBV28 to TRBJ2-7; 8 bases align to TRBD1. The V and J ends lost 4 bases and 9 bases, in that order; junction bases with no gene match: 11. Germline V lookup: CDR1 MDHEN, CDR2 SYDVKM. The CDR3 is 14 residues long.

The gene calls are TRBV18 and TRBJ1-1; TRBD1 aligns across 8 bases. V shed 4 bases and J 1 base; nucleotides not matched to a gene: 11. The germline V gene encodes CDR1 KGHSH and CDR2 LQKENI. This CDR3 is 17 amino acids long. Here the CDR3 reads CASSLTPGTGENTEAFF. CDR3 nucleotides: TGTGCCAGCTCACTAACGCCGGGGACAGGCGAGAACACTGAAGCTTTCTTT.

This clone was counted between two and nine times. V and J are TRBV13 and TRBJ1-4; D remains unclear. Germline V CDR1 and CDR2: PRHDT, FYEKMQ (reference sequence). Trimming removed 0 bases from V and 3 bases from J, with 5 bases in between. This CDR3 is 14 amino acids long. CDR3 sequence (DNA): TGTGCCAGCAGCTTAGGCGGGCCTAATGAAAAACTGTTTTTT. It specifies CASSLGGPNEKLFF.

The CDR3 spells CASSLAPHRLNEKLFF. The CDR3 DNA reads TGTGCCAGCAGCTTGGCCCCCCACCGGCTGAATGAAAAACTGTTTTTT. This chain connects TRBV5-4 to TRBJ1-4; D unclear. Germline assignment: CDR1 SGHNT and CDR2 YYREEE (reference sequence). Between the trimmed V and J ends, which lost 0 bases and 5 bases, there was a span of 14 bases. This CDR3 region has 16 residues. Filled out from reference TRBV5-4 and TRBJ1-4, the complete variable domain reads ETGVTQSPTHLIKTRGQQVTLRCSSQSGHNTVSWYQQALGQGPQFIFQYYREEENGRGNFPPRFSGLQFPNYSSELNVNALELDDSALYLCASSLAPHRLNEKLFFGSGTQLSVL.

The table lists this clone with a few counts. This chain joins TRBV18 and TRBJ2-5; D remains ambiguous. Germline V gene lookup returns CDR1 KGHSH and CDR2 LQKENI. The CDR3 is made up of 14 amino acids. V was trimmed by 1 base and J by 2 bases, leaving 8 bases between them. CDR3 amino acids: CASSPRNGQETQYF. CDR3 bases: TGTGCCAGCTCACCACGAAACGGGCAAGAGACCCAGTACTTC.

In its sample, this clone was seen a few times. This rearrangement joins TRBV7-2 to TRBJ1-1; TRBD1 is a possible D gene (5 bases). Germline V gives CDR1 SGHTA, CDR2 FQGNSA. The length of the CDR3 is 11 residues. The V end lost 5 bases, the J end lost 6 bases, and 7 bases lay between the germline ends. CDR3: CASSQGAEAFF. CDR3 coding DNA: TGTGCCAGCAGCCAAGGGGCTGAAGCTTTCTTT.

This clone was seen a handful of times. The chain couples TRBV2 to TRBJ1-2; 9 bases agree with TRBD1. This CDR3 is built from 14 residues. Germline V CDR1 and CDR2: SNHLY, FYNNEI. The V and J ends lost 5 bases and 4 bases, in that order; junction bases with no gene match: 5. In DNA, the CDR3 is TGTGCCAGCAGTCGGGACAGGGTTACCTATGGCTACACCTTC. This gives the protein CASSRDRVTYGYTF.

The chain is built from TRBV4-3 and TRBJ1-4; D uncertain. The ends were cut back, 6 bases at V and 8 bases at J, with 19 bases in the middle. CDR1 LGHNA and CDR2 YSLEER come from the germline V gene. The CDR3 has 15 amino acids. The CDR3 loop is CASSQQMPASEKLFF. CDR3 coding DNA: TGCGCCAGCAGTCAACAGATGCCTGCGTCGGAAAAACTGTTTTTT.

The V call is TRBV10-1, the J call TRBJ1-2; perhaps TRBD1 as D (5 bases). CDR1 and CDR2 from the germline V gene are WNHNN and SYGVQD (reference sequence). The CDR3 runs to 13 residues. Trimming removed 3 bases from V and 4 bases from J, with 9 bases in between. The CDR3 region has the DNA TGCGCCAGCAGTGATGGCGGGGCCTATGGCTACACCTTC. The encoded protein is CASSDGGAYGYTF.

There are a few counts of this clone. This chain uses TRBV5-1 with TRBJ2-6, with a possible D match to TRBD1 (5 bases). Trimming shortened V by 1 base and J by 4 bases, and 12 bases separated the two germline ends. This CDR3 contains 16 residues. Germline CDR1 is SGHRS and CDR2 is YFSETQ. The CDR3: CASSLSAGPGANVLTF. The CDR3 DNA reads as TGCGCCAGCAGCTTGTCAGCAGGGCCCGGGGCCAACGTCCTGACTTTC.

This clone was recorded many times. The chain couples TRBV7-9 to TRBJ1-1; D call uncertain. Deletions cut 5 bases from V and 3 bases from J, with 13 bases between. CDR1 is SEHNR, CDR2 FQNEAQ, per germline (reference sequence). This CDR3 is built from 14 residues. The CDR3 spells CASSMILLDTEAFF. The CDR3 DNA reads as TGTGCCAGCAGCATGATCCTTCTGGACACTGAAGCTTTCTTT.

This clone came up a few times. V and J are TRBV19 and TRBJ2-5; no reliable D call. The CDR3 contains 12 residues. Trimming stripped 3 bases from V and 4 bases from J, with 6 bases between. Germline V gene lookup returns CDR1 LNHDA and CDR2 SQIVND (reference sequence). CDR3 amino acids: CASSMWGETQYF. CDR3 sequence (DNA): TGTGCCAGTAGTATGTGGGGAGAGACCCAGTACTTC.

The chain uses TRBV28 and TRBJ2-1; the match to TRBD2 covers 15 bases. The CDR3 runs to 15 residues. Germline CDR1 MDHEN, CDR2 SYDVKM. The junction had 2 bases not matched to a gene; V was cut back by 6 bases and J by 5 bases. The CDR3 DNA reads TGTGCCAGCAGCCGGACTAGCGGGGGGGACAATGAGCAGTTCTTC. Residues: CASSRTSGGDNEQFF. The whole variable domain, filled in from reference TRBV28 and TRBJ2-1, reads DVKVTQSSRYLVKRTGEKVFLECVQDMDHENMFWYRQDPGLGLRLIYFSYDVKMKEKGDIPEGYSVSREKKERFSLILESASTNQTSMYLCASSRTSGGDNEQFFGPGTRLTVL.

V is TRBV10-3 and J is TRBJ1-2; 10 bases are a match to TRBD1. There are 13 residues in the CDR3. The germline gives CDR1 ENHRY, CDR2 SYGVKD. Trimming cost V 10 bases and J 2 bases; bases outside gene matches: 4. The chain's CDR3 is CATGTGENYGYTF. CDR3 DNA sequence: TGTGCCACCGGGACAGGGGAAAACTATGGCTACACCTTC.

In this sample, this clone turned up a few times. The rearrangement links TRBV29-1 to TRBJ2-1; TRBD1 might be the D (5 bases). The germline V and J ends were trimmed by 5 bases and 4 bases, with 15 bases remaining between them. Germline values: CDR1 SQVTM, CDR2 ANQGSEA. The length of the CDR3 is 14 residues. CDR3 amino acids: CSVTHIHRYNEQFF. DNA of the CDR3: TGCAGCGTTACACATATTCACAGGTACAATGAGCAGTTCTTC.

Concerning this clone: This CDR3 fails to terminate in the conserved phenylalanine or tryptophan, so it likely reflects a read error. The DNA is omitted, as the CDR3 cannot be located on it reliably, and the CDR3 follows TCRdb's listing. The chain links TRBV28 to TRBJ2-7; the table's D call, TRBD1, has no DNA check behind it. The CDR3 has 11 residues if both end residues are counted. Germline CDR1 reads MDHEN; CDR2 reads SYDVKM. This chain's CDR3 is CASNGIQGIEI.

This clone has at least ten counts. The same CDR3 also results from other DNA sequences found in this sample. V gene TRBV7-2 combines with J gene TRBJ2-1; no firm D call. This CDR3 has 13 amino acids. Germline CDR1 is SGHTA and CDR2 is FQGNSA. V lost 2 bases and J lost 3, with 5 bases in between. The CDR3 spells CASSLSGYNEQFF. CDR3 sequence (DNA): TGTGCCAGCAGCTTATCGGGCTACAATGAGCAGTTCTTC.

This clone was seen repeatedly, ten times or more. This chain uses TRBV9 with TRBJ1-3; D unclear. The CDR3 runs to 16 residues. V was pared by 1 base and J by 1 base, with 12 bases between. CDR1 and CDR2 from the germline V gene are SGDLS and YYNGEE. The CDR3 is CASSVRAVASGNTIYF. The CDR3 coding sequence is TGTGCCAGCAGCGTAAGAGCGGTCGCGTCTGGAAACACCATATATTTT.

The V call is TRBV7-2, the J call TRBJ2-2; either TRBD1 or TRBD2 may supply D (5 bases each). Germline CDR1 and CDR2: SGHTA and FQGNSA. V lost 4 bases and J 2 bases, leaving 8 bases between the germline ends. The CDR3 sequence is 14 residues long. CDR3 DNA sequence: TGTGCCAGCAGCTCCGGGGCAAACACCGGGGAGCTGTTTTTT. This sequence encodes CASSSGANTGELFF. The full variable domain, its missing parts supplied by reference TRBV7-2 and TRBJ2-2, is GAGVSQSPSNKVTEKGKDVELRCDPISGHTALYWYRQSLGQGLEFLIYFQGNSAPDKSGLPSDRFSAERTGGSVSTLTIQRTQQEDSAVYLCASSSGANTGELFFGEGSRLTVL.